This T cell receptor beta chain was captured by sequencing in a study of blood T cell repertoires in COVID-19. The CDR3 totals 13 residues. Germline CDR1 reads SGHTA; CDR2 reads FQGTGA. V gave up 0 bases and J gave up 10 bases; unmatched junction bases: 3. Sequencing used immunoSEQ multiplex PCR; TCRdb keeps in-frame clones, though not all of them. The sample yields some 350,000 clones, around nine tenths seen once. The TCR comes from an older woman with COVID-19, enrolled during active disease. The sequenced sample was peripheral blood. V usage is TRBV7-3 and J usage is TRBJ1-1, with 9 bases lining up with TRBD1. The CDR3 sequence is CASSLTGTGLAFF. The CDR3 region has the DNA TGTGCCAGCAGCTTAACGGGGACAGGGTTAGCTTTCTTT.